The entry below describes one T cell receptor beta chain. Its antigen remains unknown. The data are from a study of memory B cells and T cells in multiple sclerosis. CFSE-dim autoproliferating and CFSE-high non-proliferating T cells from unstimulated culture were sequenced separately. Fewer than 65 million CFSE-labeled PBMCs were cultured less than eight days unstimulated, then replicate wells were pooled. Without exogenous stimuli, roughly 0.49 uM CFSE-labeled PBMCs were cultured serum-free. Sequenced by immunoSEQ multiplex PCR; TCRdb stores in-frame clones only, minus some. The sample lists 25,000 to 35,000 clones, roughly 82% occurring once. CDR1 and CDR2 from the germline V gene are LNHDA and SQIVND (reference sequence). V was pared by 4 bases and J by 7 bases, with 11 bases between. There are 12 residues in the CDR3. Findings and caveats of the study: Clone-set sizes differed between compartments, so shared clonotype counts needed normalization.

The TCR was taken from a human donor with multiple sclerosis. Source material: PBMCs from blood kept in culture. This chain links TRBV19 with TRBJ2-7, with unresolved D. The CDR3 coding sequence is TGTGCCAGTAGTACCGAGTTTAGTGAGCAGTACTTC. Its protein is CASSTEFSEQYF.